This T cell receptor beta chain was captured by sequencing in a study of T cells in Graves' hyperthyroidism and ophthalmopathy. This clonotype was observed once. What it binds is unknown. Amplified TCR beta CDR3 regions came from RNA transcripts. The TCR CDR3 first-round RT-PCR relied on the HTBI primer set. Each CDR3 protein gets one entry after TCRdb re-called the multiplex PCR reads with MiXCR. Altogether hundreds of thousands of distinct CDR3 sequences are present, roughly 15% being singletons, with the ten largest covering 4% to 5.5%. Study-wide results and caveats: Most clonotypes expanded in thyroid above 0.001 were likewise present in blood.

In germline, CDR1 is SQVTM, CDR2 ANQGSEA. The CDR3 sequence is 13 residues long. Trimming removed 5 bases at V and 1 base at J, with 11 bases between. The rearrangement links TRBV29-1 to TRBJ1-2; D is perhaps TRBD1 (6 bases). The sequence derives from a woman in her thirties or forties with Graves' ophthalmopathy. What was sequenced was blood. The CDR3: CSVTDSLNYGYTF. In DNA, the CDR3 is TGCAGCGTTACGGACAGTCTTAACTATGGCTACACCTTC. Filled out from reference TRBV29-1 and TRBJ1-2, the complete variable domain reads SAVISQKPSRDICQRGTSLTIQCQVDSQVTMMFWYRQQPGQSLTLIATANQGSEATYESGFVIDKFPISRPNLTFSTLTVSNMSPEDSSIYLCSVTDSLNYGYTFGSGTRLTVV.